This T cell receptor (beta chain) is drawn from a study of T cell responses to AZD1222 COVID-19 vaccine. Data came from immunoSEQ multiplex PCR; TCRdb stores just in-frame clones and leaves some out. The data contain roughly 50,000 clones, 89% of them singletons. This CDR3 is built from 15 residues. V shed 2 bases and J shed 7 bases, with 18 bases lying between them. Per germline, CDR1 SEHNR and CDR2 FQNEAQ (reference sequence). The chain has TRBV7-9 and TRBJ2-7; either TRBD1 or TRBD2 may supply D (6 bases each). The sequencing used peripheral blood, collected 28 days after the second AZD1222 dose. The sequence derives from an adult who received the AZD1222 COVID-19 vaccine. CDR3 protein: CASSLWGASPGEQYF. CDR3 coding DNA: TGTGCCAGCAGCTTATGGGGGGCTAGTCCTGGGGAGCAGTACTTC.